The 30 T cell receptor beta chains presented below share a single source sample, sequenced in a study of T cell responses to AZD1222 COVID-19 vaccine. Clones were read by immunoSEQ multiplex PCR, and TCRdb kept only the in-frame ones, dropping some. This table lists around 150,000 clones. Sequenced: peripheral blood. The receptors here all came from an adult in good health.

CDR3 sequence (DNA): TGTGCCAGCAGCGTAGATCTACGCAGGAACTATGGCTACACCTTC. This translates into CASSVDLRRNYGYTF. The chain employs TRBV9 and TRBJ1-2; D not resolved. The CDR3 loop spans 15 amino acids. Trimming shortened V by 0 bases and J by 2 bases, and 11 bases separated the two germline ends. Germline-derived CDR1 and CDR2 are SGDLS and YYNGEE.

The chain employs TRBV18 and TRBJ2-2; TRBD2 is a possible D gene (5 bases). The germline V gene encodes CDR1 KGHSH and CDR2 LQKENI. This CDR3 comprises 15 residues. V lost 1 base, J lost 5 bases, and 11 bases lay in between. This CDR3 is CASSPLVRGTGELFF. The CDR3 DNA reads TGTGCCAGCTCACCACTGGTACGAGGGACCGGGGAGCTGTTTTTT.

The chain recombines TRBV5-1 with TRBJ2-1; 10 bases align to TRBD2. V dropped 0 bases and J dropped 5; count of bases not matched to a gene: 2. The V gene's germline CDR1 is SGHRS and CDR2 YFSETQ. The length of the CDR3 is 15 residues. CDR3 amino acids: CASSLVAGGNNEQFF. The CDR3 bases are TGCGCCAGCAGCTTGGTAGCGGGGGGTAACAATGAGCAGTTCTTC.

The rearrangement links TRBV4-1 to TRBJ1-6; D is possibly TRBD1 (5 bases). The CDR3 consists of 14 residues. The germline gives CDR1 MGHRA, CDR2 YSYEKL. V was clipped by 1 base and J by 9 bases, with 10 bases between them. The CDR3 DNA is TGCGCCAGCAGCCAAGCGGGGGGAATTTCACCCCTCCACTTT. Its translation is CASSQAGGISPLHF.

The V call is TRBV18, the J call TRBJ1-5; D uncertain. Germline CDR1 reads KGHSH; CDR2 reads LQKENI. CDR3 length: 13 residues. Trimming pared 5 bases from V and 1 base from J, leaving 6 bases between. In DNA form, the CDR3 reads TGTGCCAGCTCAGGAGGGAGCAATCAGCCCCAGCATTTT. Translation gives CASSGGSNQPQHF.

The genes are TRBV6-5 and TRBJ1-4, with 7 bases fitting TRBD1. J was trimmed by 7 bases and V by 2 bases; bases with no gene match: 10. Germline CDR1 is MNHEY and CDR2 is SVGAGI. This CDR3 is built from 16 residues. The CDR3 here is CASSYQQGRGGEKLFF. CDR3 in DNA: TGTGCCAGCAGTTACCAACAGGGGAGGGGGGGTGAAAAACTGTTTTTT.

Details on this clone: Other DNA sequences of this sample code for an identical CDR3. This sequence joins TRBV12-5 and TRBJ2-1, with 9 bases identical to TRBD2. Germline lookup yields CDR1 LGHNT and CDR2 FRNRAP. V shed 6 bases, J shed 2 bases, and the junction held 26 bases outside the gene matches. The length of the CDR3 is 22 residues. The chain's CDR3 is CASGTRGGAGGQISPAYNEQFF. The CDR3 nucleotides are TGTGCTAGTGGAACCCGCGGAGGGGCGGGGGGGCAGATCTCACCCGCCTACAATGAGCAGTTCTTC.

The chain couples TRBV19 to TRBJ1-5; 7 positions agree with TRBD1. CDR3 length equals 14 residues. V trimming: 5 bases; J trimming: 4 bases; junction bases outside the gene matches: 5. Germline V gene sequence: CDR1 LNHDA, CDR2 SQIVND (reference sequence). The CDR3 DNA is TGTGCCAGTAGTCCAGCAGGGGGTAATCAGCCCCAGCATTTT. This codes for CASSPAGGNQPQHF.

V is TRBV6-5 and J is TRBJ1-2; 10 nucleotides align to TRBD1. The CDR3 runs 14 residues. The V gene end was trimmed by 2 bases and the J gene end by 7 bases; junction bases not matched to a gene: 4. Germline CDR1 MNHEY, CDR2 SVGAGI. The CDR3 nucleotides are TGTGCCAGCAGTTACGGGACAGGGGCGGGTGGCTACACCTTC. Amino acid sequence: CASSYGTGAGGYTF.

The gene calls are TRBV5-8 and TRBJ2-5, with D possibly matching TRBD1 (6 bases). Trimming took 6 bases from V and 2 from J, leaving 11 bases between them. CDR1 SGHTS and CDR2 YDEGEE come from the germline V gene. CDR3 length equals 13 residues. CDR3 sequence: CASNVQGQETQYF. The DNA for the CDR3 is TGTGCCAGCAACGTACAGGGTCAAGAGACCCAGTACTTC.

CDR3 coding DNA: TGTGCCAGCAGTTATACAGGGGGCCAGGAGACTGAAGCTTTCTTT. Translated: CASSYTGGQETEAFF. The chain joins TRBV6-2 or TRBV6-3 to TRBJ1-1; 9 nucleotides match TRBD1. The germline gives CDR1 MNHEY, CDR2 SVGEGT. The CDR3 contains 15 residues. Unmatched junction bases numbered 7, after V lost 3 bases and J lost 5 bases.

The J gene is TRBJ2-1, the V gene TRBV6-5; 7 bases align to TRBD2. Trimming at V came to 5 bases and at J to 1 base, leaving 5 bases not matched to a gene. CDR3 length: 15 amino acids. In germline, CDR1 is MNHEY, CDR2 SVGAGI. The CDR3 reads CASSTAGLSYNEQFF. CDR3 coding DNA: TGTGCCAGCAGTACAGCGGGACTATCCTACAATGAGCAGTTCTTC.

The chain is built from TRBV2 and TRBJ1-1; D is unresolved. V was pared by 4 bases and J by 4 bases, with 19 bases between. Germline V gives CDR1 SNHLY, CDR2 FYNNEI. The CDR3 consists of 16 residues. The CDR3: CASSVSDLRTLTEAFF. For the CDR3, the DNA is TGTGCCAGCAGTGTTTCGGACTTAAGGACCCTCACTGAAGCTTTCTTT.

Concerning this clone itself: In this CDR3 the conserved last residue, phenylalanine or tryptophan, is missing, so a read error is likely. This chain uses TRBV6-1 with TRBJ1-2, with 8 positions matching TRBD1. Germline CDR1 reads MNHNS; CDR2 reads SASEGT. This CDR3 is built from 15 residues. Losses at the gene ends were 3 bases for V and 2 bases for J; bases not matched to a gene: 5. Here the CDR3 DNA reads TGTGCCAGCAGTGATTGGACAGGGCCAAACTATGGCTACACCCTC. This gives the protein CASSDWTGPNYGYTL.

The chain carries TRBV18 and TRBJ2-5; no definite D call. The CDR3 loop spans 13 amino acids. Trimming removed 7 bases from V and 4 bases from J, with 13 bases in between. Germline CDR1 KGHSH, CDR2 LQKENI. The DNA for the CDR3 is TGTGCCAGCTGCCCAGGATACCGAGAGACCCAGTACTTC. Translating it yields CASCPGYRETQYF.

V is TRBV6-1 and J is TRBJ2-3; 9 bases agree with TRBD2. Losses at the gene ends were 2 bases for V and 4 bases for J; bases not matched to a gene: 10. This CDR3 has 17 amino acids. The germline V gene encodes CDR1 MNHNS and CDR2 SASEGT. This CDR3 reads CASSESWRGGGSDTQYF. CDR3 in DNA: TGTGCCAGCAGTGAAAGCTGGCGGGGGGGCGGGTCAGATACGCAGTATTTT.

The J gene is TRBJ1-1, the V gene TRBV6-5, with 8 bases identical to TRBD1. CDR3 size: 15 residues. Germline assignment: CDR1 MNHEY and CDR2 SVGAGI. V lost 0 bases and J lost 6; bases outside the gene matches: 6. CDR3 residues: CASSYSRQGSAEAFF. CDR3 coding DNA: TGTGCCAGCAGTTACTCCAGACAGGGGAGCGCTGAAGCTTTCTTT.

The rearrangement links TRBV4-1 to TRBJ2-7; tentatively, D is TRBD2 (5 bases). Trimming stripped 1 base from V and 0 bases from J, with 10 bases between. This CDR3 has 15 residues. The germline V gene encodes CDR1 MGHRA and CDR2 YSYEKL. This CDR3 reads CASSQVGSTSYEQYF. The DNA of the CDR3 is TGCGCCAGCAGCCAAGTTGGGAGTACCTCCTACGAGCAGTACTTC.

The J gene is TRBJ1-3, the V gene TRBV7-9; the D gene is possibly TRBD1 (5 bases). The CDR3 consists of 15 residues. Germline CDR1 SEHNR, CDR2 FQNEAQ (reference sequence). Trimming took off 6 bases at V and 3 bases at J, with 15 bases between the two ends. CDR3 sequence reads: CASSSTGGGGNTIYF. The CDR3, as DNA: TGTGCCAGCAGTTCCACAGGAGGAGGTGGAAACACCATATATTTT.

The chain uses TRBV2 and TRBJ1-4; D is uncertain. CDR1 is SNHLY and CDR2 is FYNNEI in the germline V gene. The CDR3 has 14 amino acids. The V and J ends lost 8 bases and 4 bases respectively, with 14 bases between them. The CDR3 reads CASRVREGNEKLFF. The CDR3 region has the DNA TGTGCCAGCCGGGTGAGGGAGGGTAATGAAAAACTGTTTTTT.

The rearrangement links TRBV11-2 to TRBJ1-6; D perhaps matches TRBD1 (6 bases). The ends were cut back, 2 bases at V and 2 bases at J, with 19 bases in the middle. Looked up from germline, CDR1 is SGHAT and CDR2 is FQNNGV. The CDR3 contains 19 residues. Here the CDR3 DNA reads TGTGCCAGCAGCTTAAGGCCGGGCAGGGGACCTCCCTATAATTCACCCCTCCACTTT. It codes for CASSLRPGRGPPYNSPLHF.

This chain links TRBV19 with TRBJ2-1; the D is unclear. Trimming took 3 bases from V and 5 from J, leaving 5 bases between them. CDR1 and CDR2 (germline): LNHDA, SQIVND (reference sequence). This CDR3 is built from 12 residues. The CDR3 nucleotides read TGTGCCAGTAGTATTGGGCACAATGAGCAGTTCTTC. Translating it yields CASSIGHNEQFF. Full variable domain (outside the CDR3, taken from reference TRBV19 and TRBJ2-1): DGGITQSPKYLFRKEGQNVTLSCEQNLNHDAMYWYRQDPGQGLRLIYYSQIVNDFQKGDIAEGYSVSREKKESFPLTVTSAQKNPTAFYLCASSIGHNEQFFGPGTRLTVL.

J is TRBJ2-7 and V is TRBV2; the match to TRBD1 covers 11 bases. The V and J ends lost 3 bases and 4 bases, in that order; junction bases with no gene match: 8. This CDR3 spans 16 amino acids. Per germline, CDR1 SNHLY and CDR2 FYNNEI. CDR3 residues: CASSDPTGTGGYEQYF. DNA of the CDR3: TGTGCCAGCAGTGACCCGACCGGGACAGGGGGATACGAGCAGTACTTC.

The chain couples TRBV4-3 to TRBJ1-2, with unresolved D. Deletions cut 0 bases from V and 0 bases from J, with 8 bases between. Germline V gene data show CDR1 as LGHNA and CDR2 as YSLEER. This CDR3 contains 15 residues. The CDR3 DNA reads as TGCGCCAGCAGCCAAGACTGGGGATCTAACTATGGCTACACCTTC. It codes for CASSQDWGSNYGYTF.

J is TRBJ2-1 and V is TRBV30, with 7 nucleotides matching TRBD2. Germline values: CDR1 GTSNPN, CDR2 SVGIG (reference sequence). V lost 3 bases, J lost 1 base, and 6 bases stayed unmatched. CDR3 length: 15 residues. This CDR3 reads CAWRDTGLSYNEQFF. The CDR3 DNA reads TGTGCCTGGAGGGATACGGGACTATCCTACAATGAGCAGTTCTTC.

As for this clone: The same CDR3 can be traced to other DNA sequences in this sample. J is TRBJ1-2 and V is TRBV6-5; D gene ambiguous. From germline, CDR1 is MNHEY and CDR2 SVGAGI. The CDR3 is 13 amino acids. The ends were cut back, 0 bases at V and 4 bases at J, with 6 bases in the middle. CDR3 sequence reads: CASSYSGVYGYTF. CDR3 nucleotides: TGTGCCAGCAGTTACTCAGGTGTCTATGGCTACACCTTC.

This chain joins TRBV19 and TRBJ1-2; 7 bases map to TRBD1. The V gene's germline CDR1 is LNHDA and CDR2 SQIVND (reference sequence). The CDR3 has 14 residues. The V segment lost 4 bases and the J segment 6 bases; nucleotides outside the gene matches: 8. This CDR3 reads CASSTRTGIDGYTF. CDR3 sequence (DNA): TGTGCCAGTAGTACGAGGACAGGAATAGATGGCTACACCTTC.

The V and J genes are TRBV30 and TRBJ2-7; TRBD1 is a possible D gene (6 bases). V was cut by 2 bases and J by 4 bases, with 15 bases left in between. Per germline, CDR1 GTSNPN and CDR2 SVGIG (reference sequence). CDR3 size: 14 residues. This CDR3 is CAWSKPDRLYEQYF. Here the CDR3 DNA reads TGTGCCTGGAGTAAACCCGACAGGCTGTACGAGCAGTACTTC.

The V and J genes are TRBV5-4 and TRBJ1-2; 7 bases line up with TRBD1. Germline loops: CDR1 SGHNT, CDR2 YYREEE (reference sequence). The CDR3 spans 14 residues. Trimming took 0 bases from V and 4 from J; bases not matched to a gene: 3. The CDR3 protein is CASSLEAGGYGYTF. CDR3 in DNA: TGTGCCAGCAGCTTGGAGGCAGGGGGCTATGGCTACACCTTC.

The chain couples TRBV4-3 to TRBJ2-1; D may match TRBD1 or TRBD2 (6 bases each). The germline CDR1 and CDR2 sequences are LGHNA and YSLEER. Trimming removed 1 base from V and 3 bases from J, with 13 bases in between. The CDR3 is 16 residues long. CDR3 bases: TGCGCCAGCAGCCAAGCTTTCGGGGGCCTCTACAATGAGCAGTTCTTC. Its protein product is CASSQAFGGLYNEQFF.